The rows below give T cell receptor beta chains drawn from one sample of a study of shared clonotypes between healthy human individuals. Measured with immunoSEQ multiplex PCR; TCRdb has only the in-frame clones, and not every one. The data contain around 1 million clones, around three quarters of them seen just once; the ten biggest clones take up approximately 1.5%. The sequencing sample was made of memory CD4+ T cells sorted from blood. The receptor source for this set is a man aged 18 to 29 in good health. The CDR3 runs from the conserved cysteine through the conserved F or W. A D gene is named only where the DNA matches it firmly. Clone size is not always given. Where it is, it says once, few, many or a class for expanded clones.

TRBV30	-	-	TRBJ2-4	CAWSLTDRNKNIQYF	TGTGCCTGGAGTTTAACTGACAGGAACAAAAACATTCAGTACTTC
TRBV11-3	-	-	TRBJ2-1	CASSLGTSEQFF	TGTGCCAGCAGCTTAGGTACGTCCGAGCAGTTCTTC
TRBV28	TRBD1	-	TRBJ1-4	CASRRTGPNEKLFF	TGTGCCAGCAGGAGGACAGGGCCTAATGAAAAACTGTTTTTT
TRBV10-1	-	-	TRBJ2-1	CASSESTMAHEQFF	TGCGCCAGCAGTGAGTCTACTATGGCCCATGAGCAGTTCTTC
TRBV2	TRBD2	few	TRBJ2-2	CASRGTRKAGELFF	TGTGCCAGCAGGGGGACTAGGAAGGCCGGGGAGCTGTTTTTT
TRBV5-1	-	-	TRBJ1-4	CASSFTTSNEKLFF	TGCGCCAGCAGCTTTACCACTAGTAATGAAAAACTGTTTTTT
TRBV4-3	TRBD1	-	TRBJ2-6	CASSQDRIIGQAHSGANVLTF	TGCGCCAGCAGCCAAGATCGCATAATCGGACAGGCTCACTCTGGGGCCAACGTCCTGACTTTC
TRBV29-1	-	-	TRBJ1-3	CSVSSGAGGNTIYF	TGCAGCGTTTCTTCGGGGGCAGGAGGAAACACCATATATTTT
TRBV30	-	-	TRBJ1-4	CAWSVGGLASNEKLFF	TGTGCCTGGAGTGTAGGGGGGCTGGCGTCTAATGAAAAACTGTTTTTT
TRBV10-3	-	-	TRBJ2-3	CAISDGADTQYF	TGTGCCATCAGTGATGGGGCAGATACGCAGTATTTT
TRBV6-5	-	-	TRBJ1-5	CASSMLGNQPQHF	TGTGCCAGTAGTATGTTGGGGAATCAGCCCCAGCATTTT
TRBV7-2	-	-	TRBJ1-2	CASSLGTMGYTF	TGTGCCAGCAGCTTAGGGACCATGGGATACACCTTC
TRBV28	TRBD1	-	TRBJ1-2	CASSPTGQQYYGYTF	TGTGCCAGCAGCCCCACGGGACAGCAATACTATGGCTACACCTTC
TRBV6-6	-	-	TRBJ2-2	CAGGLSENTGELFF	TGTGCCGGGGGATTAAGTGAGAACACCGGGGAGCTGTTTTTT
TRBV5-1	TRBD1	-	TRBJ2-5	CASSTTGQQYQETQYF	TGCGCCAGCAGCACCACGGGACAGCAGTACCAAGAGACCCAGTACTTC
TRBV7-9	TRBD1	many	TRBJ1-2	CASSRTPTGDPGYTF	TGTGCCAGCAGCCGAACTCCGACAGGGGACCCTGGCTACACCTTC
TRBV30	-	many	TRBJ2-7	CAWMDRGHYEQYF	TGTGCCTGGATGGACCGGGGGCACTACGAGCAGTACTTC
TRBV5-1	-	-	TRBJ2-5	CASSWSYQETQYF	TGCGCCAGCAGCTGGTCCTACCAAGAGACCCAGTACTTC
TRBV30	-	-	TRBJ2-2	CAWSKTGELFF	TGTGCCTGGAGTAAGACCGGGGAGCTGTTTTTT
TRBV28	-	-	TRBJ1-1	CASSLLNTEAFF	TGTGCCAGCAGTCTATTGAACACTGAAGCTTTCTTT
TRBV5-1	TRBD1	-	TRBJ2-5	CASSLEGQGKETQYF	TGCGCCAGCAGCTTGGAGGGACAGGGGAAAGAGACCCAGTACTTC
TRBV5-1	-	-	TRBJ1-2	CASSPLGGEDAYTF	TGCGCCAGCAGCCCACTTGGGGGCGAGGATGCCTACACCTTC
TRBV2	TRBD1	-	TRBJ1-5	CASRGTGRQPQHF	TGTGCCAGCAGAGGGACAGGGAGACAGCCCCAGCATTTT
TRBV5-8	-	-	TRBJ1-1	CASSLYRMNTEAFF	TGTGCCAGCAGCTTGTACAGGATGAACACTGAAGCTTTCTTT
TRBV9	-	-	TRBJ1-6	CASSVAEWISPLHF	TGTGCCAGCAGCGTAGCTGAGTGGATCTCACCCCTCCACTTT
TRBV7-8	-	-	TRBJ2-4	CASSPQGGSIAGKNIQYF	TGTGCCAGCAGCCCACAGGGTGGGTCTATAGCGGGCAAAAACATTCAGTACTTC
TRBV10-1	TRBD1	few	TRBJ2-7	CASLGQVLSYEQYF	TGCGCCAGCTTGGGACAGGTTCTATCCTACGAGCAGTACTTC
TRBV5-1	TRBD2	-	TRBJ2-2	CASSIGTTNTGELFF	TGCGCCAGCTCAATCGGGACTACTAACACCGGGGAGCTGTTTTTT
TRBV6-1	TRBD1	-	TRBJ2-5	CASSGTGTGKETQYF	TGTGCCAGCAGTGGGACCGGGACAGGGAAAGAGACCCAGTACTTC
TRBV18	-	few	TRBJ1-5	CASSPGRDKLNQPQHF	TGTGCCAGCTCACCGGGGAGGGACAAGTTAAATCAGCCCCAGCATTTT
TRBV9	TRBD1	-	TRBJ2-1	CASSARDREYTYNEQFF	TGTGCCAGCAGCGCCCGGGACAGGGAGTATACCTACAATGAGCAGTTCTTC
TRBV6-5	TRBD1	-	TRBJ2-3	CASGVGTGGTDTQYF	TGTGCCAGCGGGGTCGGGACAGGGGGGACAGATACGCAGTATTTT
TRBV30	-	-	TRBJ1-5	CAWSVPGFANQPQHF	TGTGCCTGGAGTGTACCCGGGTTTGCCAATCAGCCCCAGCATTTT
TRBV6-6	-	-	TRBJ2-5	CASSYPIGGQETQYF	TGTGCCAGCAGTTACCCTATCGGCGGCCAAGAGACCCAGTACTTC
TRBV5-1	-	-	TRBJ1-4	CASSLEGNSINEKLFF	TGCGCCAGCAGCTTAGAGGGGAACAGTATTAATGAAAAACTGTTTTTT
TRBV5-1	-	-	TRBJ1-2	CASSPGDLHNYGYTF	TGCGCCAGCAGCCCAGGGGACCTCCATAACTATGGCTACACCTTC
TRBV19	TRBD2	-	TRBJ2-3	CASSIASGSSDTQYF	TGTGCCAGTAGTATAGCCAGCGGGAGTTCAGATACGCAGTATTTT
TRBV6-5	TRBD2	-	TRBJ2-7	CVIAGGHPYEQYF	TGTGTTATAGCGGGAGGCCATCCCTACGAGCAGTACTTC
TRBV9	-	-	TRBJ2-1	CASSTSSSYNEQFF	TGTGCCAGCAGTACTAGCAGCTCCTACAATGAGCAGTTCTTC
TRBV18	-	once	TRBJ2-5	CASSLIHAVRETQYF	TGTGCCAGCTCACTCATACACGCGGTAAGAGAGACCCAGTACTTC
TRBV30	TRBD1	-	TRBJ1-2	CAWSAARGLGYTF	TGTGCCTGGAGTGCGGCCAGGGGGCTGGGCTACACCTTC